Listed below are T cell receptor beta chains from one sample, sequenced in a study of cytomegalovirus exposure and HLA in healthy donors. Measured with immunoSEQ multiplex PCR; TCRdb has only the in-frame clones, and not every one. The data contain approximately 150,000 clones, about 60% of them singletons. Input material: PBMCs. The origin of the receptors is a woman aged 60-75 years in good health and CMV-seropositive. Each CDR3 is given with its conserved first and last residue.

j_gene: TRBJ1-1; v_gene: TRBV5-4; CDR3aa: CASSRDSNTEAFF
j_gene: TRBJ2-5; v_gene: TRBV10-3; CDR3aa: CAISAGVEETQYF
j_gene: TRBJ2-4; v_gene: TRBV29-1; CDR3aa: CSVERLARSPYIQYF
j_gene: TRBJ2-1; v_gene: TRBV5-1; CDR3aa: CASSLASGVYNEQFF
j_gene: TRBJ2-1; v_gene: TRBV7-3; CDR3aa: CASSPRLAGENEQFF
j_gene: TRBJ2-1; v_gene: TRBV5-1; CDR3aa: CASSWGAGGDEQFF
j_gene: TRBJ2-2; v_gene: TRBV6-4; CDR3aa: CASSRLAGTGELFF
j_gene: TRBJ2-7; v_gene: TRBV5-6; CDR3aa: CASSPNRGQPYEQYF
j_gene: TRBJ1-3; v_gene: TRBV5-1; CDR3aa: CASSLVSSGNTIYF
j_gene: TRBJ1-1; v_gene: TRBV19; CDR3aa: CASSIDQLNEAFF
j_gene: TRBJ2-3; v_gene: TRBV5-8; CDR3aa: CASILGWVGADTQYF
j_gene: TRBJ2-7; v_gene: TRBV9; CDR3aa: CASSFRTSDEGVQYF
j_gene: TRBJ2-1; v_gene: TRBV7-3; CDR3aa: CASSSDLYNEQFF
j_gene: TRBJ2-3; v_gene: TRBV5-1; CDR3aa: CASSLGGPDTQYF
j_gene: TRBJ1-5; v_gene: TRBV4-3; CDR3aa: CASSLMGTGVYSNQPQHF
j_gene: TRBJ1-1; v_gene: TRBV5-4; CDR3aa: CASSLASTGATEAFF
j_gene: TRBJ2-7; v_gene: TRBV29-1; CDR3aa: CSVVTFGQAYEQYF
j_gene: TRBJ1-2; v_gene: TRBV19; CDR3aa: CATQGLWNYGYTF
j_gene: TRBJ2-2; v_gene: TRBV4-2; CDR3aa: CAVGDANTGELFF
j_gene: TRBJ2-2; v_gene: TRBV7-2; CDR3aa: CASSPTSGSTTGELFF
j_gene: TRBJ2-6; v_gene: TRBV7-9; CDR3aa: CASSLGSAPSSGANVLTF
j_gene: TRBJ2-1; v_gene: TRBV5-6; CDR3aa: CASLAGYLHNEQFF
j_gene: TRBJ2-1; v_gene: TRBV7-8; CDR3aa: CASSLGTSGRNEQFF
j_gene: TRBJ2-7; v_gene: TRBV28; CDR3aa: CASLFRGAGQVGHSYEQYF
j_gene: TRBJ2-5; v_gene: TRBV19; CDR3aa: CASSSGQQETQYF
j_gene: TRBJ2-7; v_gene: TRBV6-6; CDR3aa: CASRGRELSYEQYF
j_gene: TRBJ2-7; v_gene: TRBV4-1; CDR3aa: CASSQAPSGSTYEQYF
j_gene: TRBJ2-3; v_gene: TRBV19; CDR3aa: CASSIRSGPDTQYF
j_gene: TRBJ1-5; v_gene: TRBV19; CDR3aa: CASSIDREDQPQHF
j_gene: TRBJ2-3; v_gene: TRBV29-1; CDR3aa: CSVGRADTQYF
j_gene: TRBJ2-7; v_gene: TRBV4-1; CDR3aa: CASSQENSGVSYEQYF
j_gene: TRBJ1-1; v_gene: TRBV7-2; CDR3aa: CASSLRQGGNTEAFF
j_gene: TRBJ2-1; v_gene: TRBV19; CDR3aa: CASSIIEASNEQFF
j_gene: TRBJ2-7; v_gene: TRBV6-1; CDR3aa: CASSDDSSFYEQYF
j_gene: TRBJ2-1; v_gene: TRBV11-2; CDR3aa: CASSPLRTTASSYNEQFF
j_gene: TRBJ2-5; v_gene: TRBV4-2; CDR3aa: CASSQGRRGQETQYF
j_gene: TRBJ1-5; v_gene: TRBV21-1; CDR3aa: CASSKVRPGGISQPQHF
j_gene: TRBJ1-1; v_gene: TRBV2; CDR3aa: CASSGAISEAFF
j_gene: TRBJ2-5; v_gene: TRBV6-6; CDR3aa: CASSYSGRGETQYF
j_gene: TRBJ1-4; v_gene: TRBV27; CDR3aa: CASSPNRGAGEKLFF
j_gene: TRBJ1-1; v_gene: TRBV29-1; CDR3aa: CSVEARDRGWNTEAFF
j_gene: TRBJ2-4; v_gene: TRBV7-9; CDR3aa: CASSLAGTEGNIQYF
j_gene: TRBJ2-5; v_gene: TRBV4-1; CDR3aa: CASSQKVLEETQYF
j_gene: TRBJ2-7; v_gene: TRBV28; CDR3aa: CASSLSSRDYEQYF
j_gene: TRBJ2-7; v_gene: TRBV2; CDR3aa: CAGVTGLGYEQYF
j_gene: TRBJ2-1; v_gene: TRBV9; CDR3aa: CASRPGSAGNNEQFF
j_gene: TRBJ2-2; v_gene: TRBV5-1; CDR3aa: CASSLEGTGTNTGELFF
j_gene: TRBJ1-5; v_gene: TRBV6-1; CDR3aa: CASSMSGTATQPQHF
j_gene: TRBJ2-2; v_gene: TRBV9; CDR3aa: CASSTGGELFF
j_gene: TRBJ1-3; v_gene: TRBV9; CDR3aa: CASSVGQGIGNTIYF
j_gene: TRBJ2-7; v_gene: TRBV28; CDR3aa: CASSFESGWDRGYEQYF
j_gene: TRBJ1-2; v_gene: TRBV4-1; CDR3aa: CASSQETRVTYGYTF
j_gene: TRBJ2-5; v_gene: TRBV7-8; CDR3aa: CASSLFTTGGETQYF
j_gene: TRBJ1-1; v_gene: TRBV11-2; CDR3aa: CASSFGRDGGTEAFF
j_gene: TRBJ1-2; v_gene: TRBV10-2; CDR3aa: CASSLTGDDGYTF
j_gene: TRBJ1-1; v_gene: TRBV10-3; CDR3aa: CAISEGQGVNTEAFF
j_gene: TRBJ2-3; v_gene: TRBV7-9; CDR3aa: CASSIGQQMYTDTQYF
j_gene: TRBJ2-5; v_gene: TRBV5-1; CDR3aa: CASSLITSEETQYF
j_gene: TRBJ2-5; v_gene: TRBV2; CDR3aa: CASSQDRYQETQYF
j_gene: TRBJ2-5; v_gene: TRBV5-4; CDR3aa: CASSAPELAGMMEREQYF